This T cell receptor (beta chain) was sequenced in a study of shared clonotypes between healthy human individuals. Whole-study results and caveats: An anticipated effect of sequencing depth on clonotype sharing among donors was recognized. Rarefaction demonstrated incomplete sorted-subset sequencing despite large depth.

The study ran the assay at deep level. Here immunoSEQ multiplex PCR was the method, and the copy in TCRdb shows in-frame clones only, minus some. Of approximately 2,000,000 clones listed, 92% are singletons. CDR3 length: 14 amino acids. Germline loops: CDR1 SGHDN, CDR2 FVKESK. V gave up 5 bases and J gave up 1 base, with 11 bases separating them. A word on this clone: Its target is unknown.

This chain links TRBV14 with TRBJ2-5; D possibly corresponds to TRBD1 (6 bases). Sequencing was carried out using naive CD4+ T cells from PBMCs. Subset specified: CD45RA+ positively selected. This clonotype originated in a man aged 18 to 35 in good health. Some clones in this sample may be carry-over from other donors' samples. This chain's CDR3 is CASSFRQVQETQYF. CDR3 sequence (DNA): TGTGCCAGCAGCTTTCGACAGGTCCAAGAGACCCAGTACTTC.